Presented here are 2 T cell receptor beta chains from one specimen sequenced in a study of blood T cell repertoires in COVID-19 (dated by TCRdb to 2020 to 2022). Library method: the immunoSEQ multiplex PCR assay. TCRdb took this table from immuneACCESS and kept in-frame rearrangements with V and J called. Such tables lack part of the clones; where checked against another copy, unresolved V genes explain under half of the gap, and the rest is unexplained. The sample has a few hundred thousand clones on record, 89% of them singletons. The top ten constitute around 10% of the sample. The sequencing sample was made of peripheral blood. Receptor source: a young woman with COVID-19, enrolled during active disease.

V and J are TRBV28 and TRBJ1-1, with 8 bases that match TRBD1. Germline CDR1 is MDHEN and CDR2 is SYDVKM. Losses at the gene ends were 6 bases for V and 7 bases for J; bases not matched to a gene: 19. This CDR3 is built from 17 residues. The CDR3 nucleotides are TGTGCCAGCAGGCAACCCAGGGGGCGCTCTCTGGGGATTGAAGCTTTCTTT. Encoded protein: CASRQPRGRSLGIEAFF.

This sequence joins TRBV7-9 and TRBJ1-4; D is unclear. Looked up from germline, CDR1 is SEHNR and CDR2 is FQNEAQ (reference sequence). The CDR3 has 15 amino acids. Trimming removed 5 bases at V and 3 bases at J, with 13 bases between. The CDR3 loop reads CASSPTTLPNEKLFF. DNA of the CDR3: TGTGCCAGCAGCCCGACTACCTTACCTAATGAAAAACTGTTTTTT.